The 7 T cell receptor beta chains presented below share a single source sample, sequenced in a study of T-cell reconstitution after alpha-beta-depleted transplantation in children. Preparation of the TCRbeta library used unique molecular identifiers. TCRdb re-analysed the PCR reads in MiXCR, keeping a single row per CDR3 protein. The data hold hundreds of thousands of distinct CDR3 sequences, with 13% observed a single time. Sequences were derived from PBMCs, mostly from graft donor cells, sampled 360 days after TCRalphabeta/CD19-depleted stem cell transplant. Every receptor here comes from a male patient younger than 18 who had a stem cell transplant for acute myeloid leukemia, so the T cells may come from the graft donor.

This clonotype appeared many times. V is TRBV7-8 and J is TRBJ2-1, with D tentatively TRBD1 or TRBD2 (5 bases each). The CDR3 runs 15 residues. Trimming took off 3 bases at V and 1 base at J, with 10 bases between the two ends. The germline gives CDR1 SGHVS, CDR2 FQNEAQ. DNA for the CDR3: TGTGCCAGCAGCTTCAGGGAGATGTCCTACAATGAGCAGTTCTTC. Protein: CASSFREMSYNEQFF.

This chain uses TRBV4-3 with TRBJ2-7, with D tentatively TRBD2 (6 bases). Germline CDR1 LGHNA, CDR2 YSLEER. V lost 1 base and J lost 4, with 17 bases in between. The CDR3 totals 16 residues. The CDR3 region has the DNA TGCGCCAGCAGCCAAGGCTTGGAGGACTACTTTTACGAGCAGTACTTC. Protein product: CASSQGLEDYFYEQYF.

This clonotype has at least ten counts. The rearrangement uses TRBV7-3 and TRBJ2-1; weak D call: TRBD1 (6 bases). The CDR3 runs to 16 residues. The V end was cut by 4 bases, the J end by 6 bases, with 19 bases between. Germline CDR1 and CDR2: SGHTA and FQGTGA. CDR3 nucleotides: TGTGCCAGCAGCTCCTGGGGGCGGAGCTCCCCCAATGAGCAGTTCTTC. As protein: CASSSWGRSSPNEQFF.

This chain joins TRBV12-3 or TRBV12-4 and TRBJ1-6; the match to TRBD1 covers 7 bases. The CDR3 is 15 amino acids. With 1 base clipped from V and 7 bases from J, the junction kept 4 bases outside the gene matches. This chain's CDR3 is CASSLETGVNSPLHF. CDR3 DNA sequence: TGTGCCAGCAGTTTAGAAACAGGGGTGAATTCACCCCTCCACTTT.

This chain uses TRBV20-1 with TRBJ2-1; 7 bases are a match to TRBD2. Per the germline V gene, CDR1 is DFQATT and CDR2 is SNEGSKA (reference sequence). The CDR3 has 15 amino acids. J gave up 2 bases and V 4 bases, and 8 bases lay outside the gene matches. The CDR3 bases are TGCAGTGCTAACGCTTTGCGGGAGACCTACAATGAGCAGTTCTTC. This codes for CSANALRETYNEQFF.

This clonotype has only a few counts. This chain joins TRBV5-1 and TRBJ2-2; perhaps TRBD1 as D (6 bases). CDR1 and CDR2 (germline): SGHRS, YFSETQ. V lost 4 bases, J lost 0 bases, and 13 bases lay in between. This CDR3 comprises 16 residues. The CDR3 protein is CASSLLTGANTGELFF. CDR3 sequence (DNA): TGCGCCAGCAGCCTGTTGACAGGAGCGAACACCGGGGAGCTGTTTTTT.

This clonotype occurred a few times. The chain carries TRBV28 and TRBJ1-5, with D unresolved. CDR3 length equals 14 residues. The V end lost 1 base, the J end lost 4 bases, and 8 bases lay between the germline ends. In germline, CDR1 is MDHEN, CDR2 SYDVKM. The CDR3 DNA reads TGTGCCAGCAGTTTATCGGAATGGAATCAGCCCCAGCATTTT. This encodes CASSLSEWNQPQHF.